This TCR beta chain was identified during a study of OX40 agonist ivuxolimab in advanced cancers. Study-level information: A male proportion of about 84% was recorded, with mean age approximately 57 years and range about 20 to 79.

With respect to this clone: Its antigen is not identified.

CDR3 length equals 15 residues. Unmatched junction bases numbered 6, after V lost 3 bases and J lost 6 bases. Per the germline V gene, CDR1 is MDHEN and CDR2 is SYDVKM. Clones were read by immunoSEQ multiplex PCR, and TCRdb kept only the in-frame ones, dropping some. The sample shows 65,000 to 95,000 clones, 88% of them seen only once. General study findings and limits: The average count of expanded clones was higher among CD8+ T cells than among CD4+. Normalized expansion of T-cell clones was also low for some nonresponders.

The J gene is TRBJ1-4, the V gene TRBV28; 8 bases match TRBD1. This receptor was taken from an adult with an advanced solid tumor such as melanoma, head and neck, liver or kidney cancer. The source was CD4+ or CD8+ T cells sorted from blood, collected in a trial of the OX40 agonist ivuxolimab. The CDR3 coding sequence is TGTGCCAGCAGTTTTTGGTTGACAGGGGATGAAAAACTGTTTTTT. Translated, it gives CASSFWLTGDEKLFF. The full variable domain, its missing parts supplied by reference TRBV28 and TRBJ1-4, is DVKVTQSSRYLVKRTGEKVFLECVQDMDHENMFWYRQDPGLGLRLIYFSYDVKMKEKGDIPEGYSVSREKKERFSLILESASTNQTSMYLCASSFWLTGDEKLFFGSGTQLSVL.